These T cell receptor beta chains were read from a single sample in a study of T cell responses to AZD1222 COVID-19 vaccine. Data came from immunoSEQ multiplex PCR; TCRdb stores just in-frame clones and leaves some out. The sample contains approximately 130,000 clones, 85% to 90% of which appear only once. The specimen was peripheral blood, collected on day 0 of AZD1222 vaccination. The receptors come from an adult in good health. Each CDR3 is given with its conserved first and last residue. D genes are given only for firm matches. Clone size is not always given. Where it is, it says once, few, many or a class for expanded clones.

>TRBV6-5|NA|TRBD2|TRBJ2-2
TGTGCCAGCACCAGTCGGCTAGCGGGGACCGGGGAGCTGTTTTTT
CASTSRLAGTGELFF
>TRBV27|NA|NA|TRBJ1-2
TGTGCCAGCAGTTTTAACGGGGCGGCTTATGGCTACACCTTC
CASSFNGAAYGYTF
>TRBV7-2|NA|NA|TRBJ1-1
TGTGCCAGCAGGATTTTACCTGAGGGGCCTTTTGCCACTGAAGCTTTCTTT
CASRILPEGPFATEAFF
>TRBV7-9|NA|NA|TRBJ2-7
TGTGCCAGCAGCAGGGTGGGGACTTACGAGCAGTACTTC
CASSRVGTYEQYF
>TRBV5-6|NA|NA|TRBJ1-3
TGTGCCAGCAGCTCTGGGGGGACCACCATATATTTT
CASSSGGTTIYF
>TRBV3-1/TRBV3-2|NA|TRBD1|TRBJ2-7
TGTGCCAGCAGCCAGGACGGGACAGGCGAGCAGTACTTC
CASSQDGTGEQYF
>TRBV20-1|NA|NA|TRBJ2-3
TGCAGTGCTAGTTCTAGTGAGGCAGATACGCAGTATTTT
CSASSSEADTQYF
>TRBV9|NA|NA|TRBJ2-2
TGTGCCAGCAGCTTAGGTGGTGGGACCGGGGAGCTGTTTTTT
CASSLGGGTGELFF
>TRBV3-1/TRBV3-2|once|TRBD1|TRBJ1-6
TGTGCCAGCAGCCAAGGGGCAGGGGGGTTTAATTCACCCCTCCACTTT
CASSQGAGGFNSPLHF
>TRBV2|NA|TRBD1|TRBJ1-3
TGTGCCACCGGACAGGGGGCAACTGGAAACACCATATATTTT
CATGQGATGNTIYF
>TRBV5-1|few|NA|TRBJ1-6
TGCGCCAGCAGCTCGTCGGGACATAGAAATTCACCCCTCCACTTT
CASSSSGHRNSPLHF
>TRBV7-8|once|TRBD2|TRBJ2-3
TGTGCCAGCAGCCCCGAAGGGGTTACGCCGGGACTAGCGATCCCGAGATACACAGATACGCAGTATTTT
CASSPEGVTPGLAIPRYTDTQYF
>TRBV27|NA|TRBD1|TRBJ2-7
TGTGCCAGCAGTTACGGGACAGGGATAGGACTACTAGGCGACGAGCAGTACTTC
CASSYGTGIGLLGDEQYF
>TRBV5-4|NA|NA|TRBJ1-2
TGTGCCAGCAGCTTGGTCAGTGTGGAGGGCTACACCTTC
CASSLVSVEGYTF
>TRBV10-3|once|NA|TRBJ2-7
TGTGCCATCAGGTCCCACGACAGCTCCTACGAGCAGTACTTC
CAIRSHDSSYEQYF
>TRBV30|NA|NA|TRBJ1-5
TGTGCCTGGGGCACCAATCAGCCCCAGCATTTT
CAWGTNQPQHF
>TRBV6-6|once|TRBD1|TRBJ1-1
TGTGCCAGCAGTCTGGGACAGGCCCTGGGCCTGAACACTGAAGCTTTCTTT
CASSLGQALGLNTEAFF
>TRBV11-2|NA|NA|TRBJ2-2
TGTGCCAGCAGCTTCTCCGGGACGGCCGGGGAGCTGTTTTTT
CASSFSGTAGELFF
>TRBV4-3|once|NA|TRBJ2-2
TGCGCCAGCAGCCAAGAGGGCACCCAAGTCATGGCCGGGGAGCTGTTTTTT
CASSQEGTQVMAGELFF
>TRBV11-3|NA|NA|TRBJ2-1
TGTGCCAGCAGTAGAGACTCCTCCTACAATGAGCAGTTCTTC
CASSRDSSYNEQFF
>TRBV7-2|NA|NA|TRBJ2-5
TGTGCCAGCAGCCGTCCGGACCAGGCACCCCAGTACTTC
CASSRPDQAPQYF
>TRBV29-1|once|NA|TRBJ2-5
TGCAGCGTGGGGTGGGGAATCCAAGAGACCCAGTACTTC
CSVGWGIQETQYF
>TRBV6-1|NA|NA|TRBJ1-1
TGTGCCAGCAATCGGGACGGTGAAGCTTTCTTT
CASNRDGEAFF
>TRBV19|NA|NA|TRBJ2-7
TGTGCCAGTAGAGGTTACTCCTACGAGCAGTACTTC
CASRGYSYEQYF
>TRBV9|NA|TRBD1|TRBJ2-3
TGTGCCAGCAACCGGGACAGTCCATCTGATACGCAGTATTTT
CASNRDSPSDTQYF
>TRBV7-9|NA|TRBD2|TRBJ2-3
TGTGCCAGCAGCTTCGGGACTAGCGGAGATACGCAGTATTTT
CASSFGTSGDTQYF
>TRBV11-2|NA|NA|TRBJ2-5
TGTGCCAGCAGCCCTCCACTAGATTATGGCGGGACCCAGTACTTC
CASSPPLDYGGTQYF
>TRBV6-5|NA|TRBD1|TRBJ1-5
TGTGCCAGCAGTTTTTCCCGGACAGGGGAAGGGCAGCCCCAGCATTTT
CASSFSRTGEGQPQHF
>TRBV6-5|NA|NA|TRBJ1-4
TGTGCCAGCGCGCAAGCCGGTGAAAAACTGTTTTTT
CASAQAGEKLFF
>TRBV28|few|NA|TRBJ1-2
TGTGCCAGCAGTTTAGGGACGACTTATGGCTACACCTTC
CASSLGTTYGYTF
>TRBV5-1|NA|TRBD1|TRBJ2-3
TGCGCCAGCAGCCCAACAGGGGAATACACAGATACGCAGTATTTT
CASSPTGEYTDTQYF
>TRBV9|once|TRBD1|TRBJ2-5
TGTGCCAGCAGCCCAGGGGGGACAGGGGGTGAGACCCAGTACTTC
CASSPGGTGGETQYF